What follows describes a single TCR beta chain. The entry originates in a study of T cell responses to AZD1222 COVID-19 vaccine. Germline CDR1 reads SGHAT; CDR2 reads FQNNGV. There are 18 residues in the CDR3. Losses at the gene ends were 4 bases for V and 0 bases for J; bases not matched to a gene: 8. Using immunoSEQ multiplex PCR, the repertoire was profiled, and TCRdb retains in-frame clones only, with some absent. The sample comprises 90,000 to 95,000 clones, under 95% of which are singletons, and over 20% rests with the top ten. The chain has TRBV11-2 and TRBJ2-5; 13 positions agree with TRBD2. The receptor was derived from an adult in good health. This material consisted of peripheral blood, taken on day 0 of AZD1222 vaccination. This CDR3 is CASSSRTSGGLYQETQYF. DNA for the CDR3: TGTGCCAGCAGCTCCCGGACTAGCGGGGGCCTGTACCAAGAGACCCAGTACTTC.